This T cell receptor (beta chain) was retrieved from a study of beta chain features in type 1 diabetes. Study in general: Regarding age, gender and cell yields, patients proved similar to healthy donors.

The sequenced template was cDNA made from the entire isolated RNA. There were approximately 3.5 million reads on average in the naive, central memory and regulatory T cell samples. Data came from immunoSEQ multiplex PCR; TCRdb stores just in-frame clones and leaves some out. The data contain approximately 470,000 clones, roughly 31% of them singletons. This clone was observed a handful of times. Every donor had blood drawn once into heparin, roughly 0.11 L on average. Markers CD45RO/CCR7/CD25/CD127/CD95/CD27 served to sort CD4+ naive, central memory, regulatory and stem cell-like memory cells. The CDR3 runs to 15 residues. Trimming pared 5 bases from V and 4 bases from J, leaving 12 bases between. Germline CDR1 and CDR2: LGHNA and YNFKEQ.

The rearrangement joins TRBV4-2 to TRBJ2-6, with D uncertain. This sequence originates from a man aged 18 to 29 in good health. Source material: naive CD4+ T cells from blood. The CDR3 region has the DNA TGTGCCAGCAGCGCTAGGGTACAGGGGGCCAACGTCCTGACTTTC. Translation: CASSARVQGANVLTF.